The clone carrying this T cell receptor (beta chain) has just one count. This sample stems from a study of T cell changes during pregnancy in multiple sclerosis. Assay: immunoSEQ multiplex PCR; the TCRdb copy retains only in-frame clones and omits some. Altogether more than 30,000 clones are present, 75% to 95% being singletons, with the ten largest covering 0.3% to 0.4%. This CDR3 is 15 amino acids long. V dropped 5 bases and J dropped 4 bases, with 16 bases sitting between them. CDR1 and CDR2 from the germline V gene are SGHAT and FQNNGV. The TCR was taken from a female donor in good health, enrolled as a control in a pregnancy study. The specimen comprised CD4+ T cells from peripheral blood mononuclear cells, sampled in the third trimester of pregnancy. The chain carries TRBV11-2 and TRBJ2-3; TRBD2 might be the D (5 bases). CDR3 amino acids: CASSERTSAADTQYF. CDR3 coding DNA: TGTGCCAGCAGCGAACGGACTTCGGCCGCAGATACGCAGTATTTT.